This T cell receptor beta chain originates from a study of T-cell reconstitution after alpha-beta-depleted transplantation in children. Study results and limitations: Where alpha-beta T cells came from about two months after transplant was reportedly several hundred expanded graft clones.

This clonotype was observed many times. Its specificity is not known. Library preparation (for TCRbeta) was performed with unique molecular identifiers. TCRdb recomputed calls from the PCR reads with MiXCR, one row per CDR3 protein. This sample has roughly 30,000 distinct CDR3 sequences; 6.4% occur once, and the top ten carry about a quarter. Germline V CDR1 and CDR2: SEHNR, FQNEAQ (reference sequence). The CDR3 sequence is 13 residues long. V was cut by 1 base and J by 1 base, with 4 bases left in between. V is TRBV7-9 and J is TRBJ2-5; no definite D call. The material sequenced was peripheral blood, taken 60 days after TCRalphabeta/CD19-depleted stem cell transplant. The source is a child under two years old who had a stem cell transplant for acute myeloid leukemia, so the T cells may come from the graft donor. The CDR3 coding sequence is TGTGCCAGCAGCTTAGGGCCCCAAGAGACCCAGTACTTC. Its translation: CASSLGPQETQYF.